The 12 T cell receptor beta chains in this list originate from one sample, sequenced in a study of T cells in Graves' hyperthyroidism and ophthalmopathy. Amplification targeted TCR beta CDR3 regions from RNA transcripts. TCR CDR3 underwent first-round RT-PCR with the HTBI primer set. TCRdb itself ran the multiplex PCR reads through MiXCR, one entry per CDR3 protein. The sample contains about 840,000 distinct CDR3 sequences, 35% to 40% of which appear only once. The specimen was blood. The receptors derive from a man younger than 30 with Graves' hyperthyroidism.

This clonotype was seen only a few times. The chain is built from TRBV9 and TRBJ1-6; D ambiguous. The CDR3 runs to 16 residues. Germline V lookup: CDR1 SGDLS, CDR2 YYNGEE. V lost 4 bases and J lost 10, with 21 bases in between. The CDR3 DNA reads as TGTGCCAGCAGCCAAGAGATTCACACCCAGAGCTCACCCCTCCACTTT. It yields the protein CASSQEIHTQSSPLHF.

The rearrangement joins TRBV29-1 to TRBJ2-5; D possibly corresponds to TRBD1 (7 bases). This CDR3 region has 12 residues. V was clipped by 8 bases and J by 9 bases, with 19 bases between them. Germline V gene lookup returns CDR1 SQVTM and CDR2 ANQGSEA. CDR3 coding DNA: TGCAGCATGAATACCAGGGGGGAGGCCCAGTACTTC. Translation: CSMNTRGEAQYF.

This chain joins TRBV7-9 and TRBJ2-7, with TRBD2 as a possible D gene (5 bases). With 5 bases removed from V and 12 bases from J, the gap between germline ends came to 17 bases. Germline values: CDR1 SEHNR, CDR2 FQNEAQ (reference sequence). The CDR3 contains 12 residues. This chain's CDR3 is CASSPDEGVLYF. DNA for the CDR3: TGTGCCAGCAGCCCCGACGAGGGAGTGCTGTACTTC.

This clonotype was seen more than once but under ten times. The chain is built from TRBV7-3 and TRBJ1-2; maybe TRBD1 (5 bases). Germline CDR1 reads SGHTA; CDR2 reads FQGTGA. V lost 5 bases to trimming and J lost 4 bases, with 17 bases between them. This CDR3 spans 15 amino acids. The CDR3 here is CASSPRGGASYGYTF. The CDR3, as DNA: TGTGCCAGCAGCCCCCGTGGGGGAGCCTCCTATGGCTACACCTTC.

V usage is TRBV6-5 and J usage is TRBJ1-2, with 9 nucleotides matching TRBD1. The germline V gene has CDR1 MNHEY and CDR2 SVGAGI. The CDR3 consists of 15 residues. With V trimmed by 4 bases and J by 3 bases, 6 bases remained unmatched. CDR3 DNA sequence: TGTGCCAGCAGTTCGGGACAGGGAGGGGACTATGGCTACACCTTC. Its protein is CASSSGQGGDYGYTF.

The chain uses TRBV5-1 and TRBJ1-6; no reliable D call. The CDR3 extends over 15 amino acids. From germline, CDR1 is SGHRS and CDR2 YFSETQ. Deletions cut 4 bases from V and 6 bases from J, with 14 bases between. CDR3 residues: CASSHGPSGNSPLHF. Written as DNA, the CDR3 is TGCGCCAGCAGCCATGGTCCGTCGGGTAATTCACCCCTCCACTTT.

This clonotype turned up a few times. The chain employs TRBV20-1 and TRBJ2-2; possibly TRBD1 or TRBD2 for D (6 bases each). The CDR3 covers 14 residues. In germline, CDR1 is DFQATT, CDR2 SNEGSKA (reference sequence). The V end lost 0 bases, the J end lost 4 bases, and 9 bases lay between the germline ends. For the CDR3, the DNA is TGCAGTGCTAGAGACGGAGGGGGCACCGGGGAGCTGTTTTTT. Amino acid sequence: CSARDGGGTGELFF.

The chain uses TRBV7-9 and TRBJ2-7; D is possibly TRBD2 (6 bases). The V gene lost 3 bases and the J gene lost 2 bases, with 17 bases spanning the gap. Germline CDR1 SEHNR, CDR2 FQNEAQ (reference sequence). The CDR3 has 16 amino acids. The CDR3 DNA is TGTGCCAGCAGCTTGCAACCTGGGAGGTATACCTACGAGCAGTACTTC. Translated: CASSLQPGRYTYEQYF.

This clonotype came up many times. This chain uses TRBV24-1 with TRBJ1-6; D is unclear. CDR3 length: 14 residues. V shed 5 bases and J shed 8 bases, with 12 bases lying between them. Germline CDR1 KGHDR, CDR2 SFDVKD. The DNA for the CDR3 is TGTGCCACCAGTGTCGCAGGCCTCTATTCACCCCTCCACTTT. It specifies CATSVAGLYSPLHF.

The rearrangement links TRBV7-9 to TRBJ1-3; TRBD1 is a possible D gene (6 bases). CDR1 and CDR2 from the germline V gene are SEHNR and FQNEAQ (reference sequence). V was trimmed by 1 base and J by 0 bases, leaving 10 bases between them. CDR3 size: 16 residues. The CDR3 DNA sequence: TGTGCCAGCAGCTTAGGTGGACAGAGCTCTGGAAACACCATATATTTT. Translating it yields CASSLGGQSSGNTIYF.

The genes are TRBV25-1 and TRBJ2-7; TRBD2 agrees at 7 bases. This CDR3 has 15 amino acids. Germline CDR1 is MGHDK and CDR2 is SYGVNS. Unmatched junction bases numbered 10, after V lost 6 bases and J lost 2 bases. CDR3 bases: TGTGCCAGCAGCGCCGGGGGAGGGCTAACCTACGAGCAGTACTTC. Its protein is CASSAGGGLTYEQYF.

The table lists this clonotype with many counts. The chain joins TRBV19 to TRBJ1-5; a weak D match, TRBD1 (5 bases). The germline V gene encodes CDR1 LNHDA and CDR2 SQIVND (reference sequence). Trimming took off 0 bases at V and 6 bases at J, with 12 bases between the two ends. The CDR3 has 15 amino acids. The CDR3: CASSIDRGDGQPQHF. The DNA of the CDR3 is TGTGCCAGTAGTATAGATCGGGGGGACGGTCAGCCCCAGCATTTT. Based on the CDR3 plus reference TRBV19 and TRBJ1-5, the full variable domain is DGGITQSPKYLFRKEGQNVTLSCEQNLNHDAMYWYRQDPGQGLRLIYYSQIVNDFQKGDIAEGYSVSREKKESFPLTVTSAQKNPTAFYLCASSIDRGDGQPQHFGDGTRLSIL.